The sequence of this T cell receptor beta chain was determined in a study of cytomegalovirus exposure and HLA in healthy donors. V was pared by 2 bases and J by 1 base, with 11 bases between. The CDR3 extends over 15 amino acids. Germline V gives CDR1 MNHEY, CDR2 SMNVEV (reference sequence). It was with 60 Vbeta and 13 Jbeta primers that the PCR ran. Data came from immunoSEQ multiplex PCR; TCRdb stores just in-frame clones and leaves some out. The profile shows over 150,000 clones, about 88% of them singletons. The origin of this receptor is a man aged 25 to 40 in good health and CMV-seropositive. The gene calls are TRBV27 and TRBJ2-5; TRBD2 is a possible D gene (6 bases). Specimen: PBMCs. The CDR3 is CASSLRSSGQETQYF. In DNA, the CDR3 is TGTGCCAGCAGTTTAAGGAGTAGCGGCCAAGAGACCCAGTACTTC.